A single sample gave rise to the 15 T cell receptor beta chains below, sequenced in a study of T-cell memory formation after mild COVID-19. TCRdb ran MiXCR on the 5' RACE reads and lists one entry per CDR3 protein. Of 470,000 or so distinct CDR3 sequences listed, about a sixth were seen once; the top ten hold 20% to 25%. Sequenced: PBMCs or a T cell subset sorted from them (not recorded which). The receptors here all came from a man between 18 and 35 years old who had mild COVID-19 (a few samples of this study predate the infection). Cell type and time point are not known.

This clonotype appeared a few times. The chain links TRBV9 to TRBJ1-2, with 8 positions matching TRBD1. V lost 3 bases and J lost 3; bases outside the gene matches: 1. The CDR3 loop spans 13 amino acids. In germline, CDR1 is SGDLS, CDR2 YYNGEE. In DNA, the CDR3 is TGTGCCAGCAGCGCAGGGGGCGACTATGGCTACACCTTC. This gives the protein CASSAGGDYGYTF.

This clonotype has more than one count but fewer than ten. The V gene is TRBV5-1, the J gene TRBJ2-1; D gene unclear. Germline V gene sequence: CDR1 SGHRS, CDR2 YFSETQ. Between the trimmed V and J ends, which lost 0 bases and 7 bases, there was a span of 8 bases. CDR3 length equals 13 residues. CDR3 loop: CASSLAMVNEQFF. The CDR3 DNA is TGCGCCAGCAGCTTGGCCATGGTTAATGAGCAGTTCTTC.

The J gene is TRBJ1-5, the V gene TRBV2, with D perhaps matching TRBD1 (6 bases). This CDR3 is 13 amino acids long. The germline CDR1 and CDR2 sequences are SNHLY and FYNNEI. V lost 5 bases and J lost 7, with 12 bases in between. The CDR3 reads CASSNHREQPQHF. The CDR3 nucleotides read TGTGCCAGCAGTAATCACAGGGAACAGCCCCAGCATTTT.

J is TRBJ2-1 and V is TRBV6-5; the D gene is possibly TRBD2 (7 bases). Germline assignment: CDR1 MNHEY and CDR2 SVGAGI. The CDR3 sequence is 15 residues long. The V end was cut by 2 bases, the J end by 15 bases, with 23 bases between. The CDR3 sequence is CASSYGGGRSPKRFF. As DNA, the CDR3 is TGTGCCAGCAGTTACGGGGGGGGCCGAAGCCCTAAGCGGTTCTTC.

This clonotype has just a few counts. This chain joins TRBV6-2 or TRBV6-3 and TRBJ2-3; D remains ambiguous. Germline CDR1 is MNHEY and CDR2 is SVGEGT. The V end lost 6 bases, the J end lost 6 bases, and 10 bases lay between the germline ends. The CDR3 is 12 amino acids. CDR3 loop: CASSQLVDTQYF. In DNA form, the CDR3 reads TGTGCCAGCAGCCAGCTGGTTGATACGCAGTATTTT.

Here the CDR3 reads CASSPRRSNYGYTF. CDR3 bases: TGTGCCAGCAGCCCTAGGAGGAGCAATTATGGCTACACCTTC. V and J are TRBV7-9 and TRBJ1-2; D remains ambiguous. The germline gives CDR1 SEHNR, CDR2 FQNEAQ (reference sequence). Trimming pared 5 bases from V and 5 bases from J, leaving 15 bases between. There are 14 residues in the CDR3.

The chain has TRBV12-3 or TRBV12-4 and TRBJ2-1, with D possibly matching TRBD2 (5 bases). Trimming removed 3 bases from V and 3 bases from J, with 15 bases in between. The CDR3 loop spans 16 amino acids. The CDR3 coding sequence is TGTGCCAGCAGTTTGGTACTAGGACGGATCTACAATGAGCAGTTCTTC. Translation: CASSLVLGRIYNEQFF.

This clonotype was seen ten or more times. V is TRBV27 and J is TRBJ1-5; TRBD1 agrees at 9 bases. The germline V gene has CDR1 MNHEY and CDR2 SMNVEV (reference sequence). The CDR3 consists of 16 residues. The V gene end was trimmed by 5 bases and the J gene end by 2 bases; junction bases not matched to a gene: 7. CDR3: CASSATGGYGNQPQHF. The CDR3 DNA reads TGTGCCAGCAGTGCGACAGGGGGGTACGGCAATCAGCCCCAGCATTTT.

This clonotype has more than one count but fewer than ten. The chain joins TRBV9 to TRBJ1-1, with 7 bases aligning to TRBD1. V shed 0 bases, J shed 0 bases, and the junction held 2 bases outside the gene matches. Germline V lookup: CDR1 SGDLS, CDR2 YYNGEE. There are 15 residues in the CDR3. CDR3 amino acids: CASSVGQGVNTEAFF. DNA for the CDR3: TGTGCCAGCAGCGTAGGGCAGGGGGTGAACACTGAAGCTTTCTTT.

The table lists this clonotype with many counts. The chain carries TRBV7-3 and TRBJ2-1; the D gene is possibly TRBD2 (6 bases). Trimming stripped 5 bases from V and 0 bases from J, with 17 bases between. This CDR3 is built from 17 residues. Germline loops: CDR1 SGHTA, CDR2 FQGTGA. CDR3 bases: TGTGCCAGCAGCGACGGGGACGGGGGTGGCTCCTACAATGAGCAGTTCTTC. This codes for CASSDGDGGGSYNEQFF.

The table lists this clonotype with a few counts. The chain uses TRBV5-1 and TRBJ2-2; perhaps TRBD1 as D (6 bases). Trimming removed 4 bases from V and 3 bases from J, with 13 bases in between. The CDR3 runs 15 residues. Per the germline V gene, CDR1 is SGHRS and CDR2 is YFSETQ. The CDR3 DNA reads TGCGCCAGCAGCCCTGACAGGATAGACACCGGGGAGCTGTTTTTT. It yields the protein CASSPDRIDTGELFF.

The chain carries TRBV4-1 and TRBJ2-7; tentatively, D is TRBD2 (6 bases). The CDR3 spans 15 residues. Trimming pared 1 base from V and 2 bases from J, leaving 12 bases between. The germline gives CDR1 MGHRA, CDR2 YSYEKL. CDR3 nucleotides: TGCGCCAGCAGCCAAGGCCGGGGCGGGACCTACGAGCAGTACTTC. Translated, it gives CASSQGRGGTYEQYF.

This clonotype has ten or more counts. For the CDR3, the DNA is TGTGCCAGCAGCGGAAGGGGAGATCAGCCCCAGCATTTT. This encodes CASSGRGDQPQHF. This rearrangement joins TRBV7-8 to TRBJ1-5; TRBD1 is a possible D gene (5 bases). CDR1 and CDR2 from the germline V gene are SGHVS and FQNEAQ. The ends were cut back, 5 bases at V and 5 bases at J, with 10 bases in the middle. This CDR3 region has 13 residues. Complete variable domain (other parts from reference TRBV7-8 and TRBJ1-5): GAGVSQSPRYKVAKRGQDVALRCDPISGHVSLFWYQQALGQGPEFLTYFQNEAQLDKSGLPSDRFFAERPEGSVSTLKIQRTQQEDSAVYLCASSGRGDQPQHFGDGTRLSIL.

This clonotype has a handful of counts. This chain connects TRBV7-8 to TRBJ2-2; possibly TRBD2 for D (6 bases). Germline V CDR1 and CDR2: SGHVS, FQNEAQ. Trimming cost V 6 bases and J 5 bases, with 13 bases left between them. This CDR3 region has 14 residues. In nucleotides, the CDR3 is TGTGCCAGCAGTCGGAGGGCAGGGACCGGGGAGCTGTTTTTT. This codes for CASSRRAGTGELFF.

This clonotype was picked up a small number of times. The chain has TRBV18 and TRBJ2-3; 7 nucleotides align to TRBD2. Trimming removed 6 bases from V and 2 bases from J; junction bases left unmatched: 11. Germline CDR1 KGHSH, CDR2 LQKENI. The CDR3 is 16 amino acids. CDR3 sequence: CASSPNPSGSTDTQYF. CDR3 nucleotide sequence: TGTGCCAGCTCTCCAAATCCTAGCGGTTCCACAGATACGCAGTATTTT. The whole variable domain, filled in from reference TRBV18 and TRBJ2-3, reads NAGVMQNPRHLVRRRGQEARLRCSPMKGHSHVYWYRQLPEEGLKFMVYLQKENIIDESGMPKERFSAEFPKEGPSILRIQQVVRGDSAAYFCASSPNPSGSTDTQYFGPGTRLTVL.